The next 16 T cell receptor beta chains were all read from a single sample in a study of shared clonotypes between healthy human individuals (dated by TCRdb to 2018 to 2021). The method behind the library was the immunoSEQ multiplex PCR assay. The source is immuneACCESS, and TCRdb retained only in-frame sequences with V and J called. Part of the clones is not carried over; for the studies checked, unresolved V genes explain less than half of this, and the remainder is unexplained. For this sample the table gives fewer than 650,000 clones, of which just over 75% were detected only once. The ten largest clones add up to more than 10% of the sample. The sequenced sample was PBMCs. These receptors were obtained from a woman in her thirties or forties in good health. Some clones in this sample may be carry-over from other donors' samples.

CDR3 in amino acids: CASSYPDRRETQYF. The CDR3 DNA is TGTGCCAGCAGTTACCCGGATAGGAGAGAGACCCAGTACTTC. The rearrangement joins TRBV6-6 to TRBJ2-5; D gene ambiguous. This CDR3 has 14 amino acids. The ends were cut back, 2 bases at V and 4 bases at J, with 11 bases in the middle. Germline loops: CDR1 MNHNY, CDR2 SVGAGI (reference sequence).

The rearrangement links TRBV28 to TRBJ2-7; TRBD2 matches at 8 bases. The CDR3 totals 16 residues. CDR1 and CDR2 (germline): MDHEN, SYDVKM. After removal of 7 bases from V and 1 base from J, the junction contained 12 bases not matched to a gene. For the CDR3, the DNA is TGTGCCAGCACCGTCCACAATAGCGGGATTTCCTACGAGCAGTACTTC. Its translation is CASTVHNSGISYEQYF.

This clone was found once. This chain uses TRBV19 with TRBJ2-2, with D perhaps matching TRBD1 or TRBD2 (6 bases each). The CDR3 runs to 14 residues. The germline V gene has CDR1 LNHDA and CDR2 SQIVND (reference sequence). The germline V and J ends were trimmed by 7 bases and 0 bases, with 9 bases remaining between them. Here the CDR3 DNA reads TGTGCCAGTAAGGAGGGGGCGAACACCGGGGAGCTGTTTTTT. As protein: CASKEGANTGELFF.

This clone was picked up one time. A clone one base away is much larger, so this may be a read error. The same CDR3 also results from other DNA sequences found in this sample. This chain uses TRBV4-2 with TRBJ2-1; 10 bases agree with TRBD2. The CDR3 consists of 16 residues. Germline CDR1 and CDR2: LGHNA and YNFKEQ. J was trimmed by 6 bases and V by 0 bases; bases with no gene match: 5. CDR3 DNA sequence: TGTGCCAGCAGCCAAGATCTAGCGGGAGTGGGCAATGAGCAGTTCTTC. The encoded protein is CASSQDLAGVGNEQFF.

The chain uses TRBV11-3 and TRBJ2-3; 9 nucleotides match TRBD2. Germline V gene lookup returns CDR1 SGHNT and CDR2 YENEEA. Trimming took 1 base from V and 7 from J; bases not matched to a gene: 6. The CDR3 loop spans 15 amino acids. This CDR3 reads CASSLATSGGHTQYF. Written as DNA, the CDR3 is TGTGCCAGCAGCTTAGCGACTAGCGGAGGTCATACGCAGTATTTT. The full variable domain, in which reference TRBV11-3 and TRBJ2-3 provide the parts outside the CDR3, is EAGVVQSPRYKIIEKKQPVAFWCNPISGHNTLYWYLQNLGQGPELLIRYENEEAVDDSQLPKDRFSAERLKGVDSTLKIQPAELGDSAVYLCASSLATSGGHTQYFGPGTRLTVL.

The V call is TRBV28, the J call TRBJ2-2; D unresolved. Germline values: CDR1 MDHEN, CDR2 SYDVKM. There are 14 residues in the CDR3. Between the trimmed V and J ends, which lost 3 bases and 2 bases, there was a span of 7 bases. This CDR3 is CASSFPGNTGELFF. DNA of the CDR3: TGTGCCAGCAGTTTCCCCGGTAACACCGGGGAGCTGTTTTTT.

This chain uses TRBV28 with TRBJ2-3, with TRBD1 matching 7 bases. The CDR3 has 14 residues. Germline V lookup: CDR1 MDHEN, CDR2 SYDVKM. With 0 bases clipped from V and 8 bases from J, the junction kept 5 bases outside the gene matches. CDR3 amino acids: CASSLWGTASTQYF. CDR3 sequence (DNA): TGTGCCAGCAGTTTATGGGGGACAGCCTCTACGCAGTATTTT.

The CDR3 DNA reads TGTGCCAGCAGCTTAGATCCTTGGACTGAAGCTTTCTTT. Its translation is CASSLDPWTEAFF. The chain employs TRBV7-8 and TRBJ1-1; D remains unclear. Trimming removed 1 base at V and 5 bases at J, with 8 bases between. The germline V gene has CDR1 SGHVS and CDR2 FQNEAQ. The CDR3 extends over 13 amino acids.

This chain connects TRBV7-2 to TRBJ2-3; 9 bases line up with TRBD1. The V and J ends lost 5 bases and 4 bases, in that order; junction bases with no gene match: 4. Germline CDR1 is SGHTA and CDR2 is FQGNSA. The CDR3 sequence is 14 residues long. The CDR3 loop reads CASSLRQGADTQYF. In DNA form, the CDR3 reads TGTGCCAGCAGCCTCAGACAGGGGGCAGATACGCAGTATTTT.

On this clone itself: Other DNA sequences in the sample encode the same CDR3. This sequence joins TRBV5-1 and TRBJ2-5; D is uncertain. Germline CDR1 is SGHRS and CDR2 is YFSETQ. V lost 2 bases, J lost 2 bases, and 7 bases lay in between. The CDR3 consists of 13 residues. In DNA form, the CDR3 reads TGCGCCAGCAGCTTCGGTGTTCAAGAGACCCAGTACTTC. Protein product: CASSFGVQETQYF.

The chain employs TRBV14 and TRBJ1-1; no definite D call. Germline V lookup: CDR1 SGHDN, CDR2 FVKESK. Trimming stripped 4 bases from V and 3 bases from J, with 24 bases between. This CDR3 has 18 residues. The CDR3 loop reads CASSPFGYPVRRDTEAFF. The CDR3 nucleotides are TGTGCCAGCAGCCCGTTTGGATACCCTGTTCGGCGGGACACTGAAGCTTTCTTT.

This clone has just one count. In DNA form, the CDR3 reads TGTGCCAGCAGTGAACCGGAGCGCACAGATACGCAGTATTTT. This translates into CASSEPERTDTQYF. The chain is built from TRBV6-1 and TRBJ2-3; D gene unclear. Germline CDR1 and CDR2: MNHNS and SASEGT. The CDR3 spans 14 residues. V gave up 2 bases and J gave up 1 base, with 7 bases separating them.

This clone is a singleton in its sample. The rearrangement links TRBV5-1 to TRBJ1-4, with D perhaps TRBD1 (5 bases). The CDR3 covers 16 residues. Looked up from germline, CDR1 is SGHRS and CDR2 is YFSETQ. Trimming pared 0 bases from V and 3 bases from J, leaving 12 bases between. The CDR3 nucleotides are TGCGCCAGCAGCTTGGGAGTGGGGGACTCTAATGAAAAACTGTTTTTT. Residues: CASSLGVGDSNEKLFF.

The count of this clone is one. This chain uses TRBV10-3 with TRBJ2-7, with TRBD2 matching over 11 bases. Germline-derived CDR1 and CDR2 are ENHRY and SYGVKD. The CDR3 extends over 14 amino acids. V trimming: 4 bases; J trimming: 4 bases; junction bases outside the gene matches: 3. CDR3 region: CAISGRTSGYEQYF. The DNA of the CDR3 is TGTGCCATCAGTGGACGGACTAGCGGGTACGAGCAGTACTTC.

CDR3 amino acids: CASSRRQGITQYF. As DNA, the CDR3 is TGTGCCAGCAGTCGAAGACAGGGAATAACCCAGTACTTC. V is TRBV11-2 and J is TRBJ2-5; 7 bases agree with TRBD1. The ends lost 6 bases at V and 8 bases at J; junction bases unmatched: 9. Germline lookup yields CDR1 SGHAT and CDR2 FQNNGV. The CDR3 has 13 amino acids.

The rearrangement uses TRBV19 and TRBJ2-2; 11 bases agree with TRBD2. The germline V gene encodes CDR1 LNHDA and CDR2 SQIVND (reference sequence). This CDR3 region has 16 residues. V shed 5 bases, J shed 6 bases, and the junction held 8 bases outside the gene matches. The CDR3 here is CASSVHSGRASGELFF. CDR3 nucleotide sequence: TGTGCCAGTAGTGTTCATAGCGGGAGGGCCTCCGGGGAGCTGTTTTTT.